This section outlines one T cell receptor beta chain sequence together with its context. Its antigen is unknown. The assay was immunoSEQ multiplex PCR, and TCRdb's table has in-frame clones only and misses some. This table holds some 81,000 clones, around 95% found once. These data belong to a study of siplizumab effects on memory and regulatory T cells. Overall study results and limits: It was never confirmed that proliferating Tregs from siplizumab cultures were suppressive. Mean Treg-derived proportions of mappable alloreactive CD4+ clones were just under 70% for siplizumab and 25% to 30% for controls. Researchers could map only a minor fraction of alloreactive clones to unstimulated subsets. Contribution to the alloresponse seemed major for naive T cells, which also seemed more diverse than memory cells.

The CDR3 is 16 amino acids. Per the germline V gene, CDR1 is LGHNA and CDR2 is YNFKEQ. V dropped 2 bases and J dropped 3 bases, with 17 bases sitting between them. The V gene is TRBV4-2, the J gene TRBJ2-7; TRBD2 is a possible D gene (6 bases). Sequencing was performed on CD8+ T cells sorted from blood. This clonotype was sampled from a human donor in good health. CDR3 nucleotide sequence: TGTGCCAGCAGCCAAATCATTACGGGACTCAACTACGAGCAGTACTTC. Translated, it gives CASSQIITGLNYEQYF.